This passage covers 18 T cell receptor beta chains from one sample sequenced in a study of T-cell memory formation after mild COVID-19. TCRdb reprocessed the 5' RACE reads with MiXCR, giving one entry per CDR3 protein. The data contain around 400,000 distinct CDR3 sequences, 20% to 25% of them singletons. Sequencing was done on a sample of PBMCs or a T cell subset sorted from them (not recorded which). Receptor source: an adult woman who had mild COVID-19 (a few samples of this study predate the infection). Cell type and time point are not known.

The CDR3 reads CASSWTSSGEQFF. For the CDR3, the DNA is TGTGCCAGCAGCTGGACTAGTTCAGGCGAGCAGTTCTTC. The chain recombines TRBV7-3 with TRBJ2-1; 7 positions match TRBD2. CDR1 SGHTA and CDR2 FQGTGA come from the germline V gene. The CDR3 consists of 13 residues. J lost 10 bases, V lost 4 bases, and 7 bases had no gene match.

This clonotype has just a few counts. The chain links TRBV6-5 to TRBJ1-2; D is unclear. V lost 4 bases and J 1 base, leaving 10 bases between the germline ends. The CDR3 sequence is 14 residues long. Germline V gives CDR1 MNHEY, CDR2 SVGAGI. The CDR3 loop is CASSSAALNYGYTF. Written as DNA, the CDR3 is TGTGCCAGCAGTTCCGCGGCGCTTAACTATGGCTACACCTTC.

The chain uses TRBV12-5 and TRBJ1-1; D might be TRBD1 (6 bases). From germline, CDR1 is LGHNT and CDR2 FRNRAP. Trimming removed 3 bases from V and 6 bases from J, with 11 bases in between. The CDR3 runs 13 residues. The CDR3 spells CASGFYKGAEAFF. In DNA, the CDR3 is TGTGCTAGTGGTTTCTATAAGGGGGCTGAAGCTTTCTTT.

The chain employs TRBV12-3 or TRBV12-4 and TRBJ1-4; a possible D gene is TRBD1 (5 bases). Trimming shortened V by 3 bases and J by 8 bases, and 19 bases separated the two germline ends. The CDR3 runs 16 residues. This CDR3 is CASSLWGVAGSEKLFF. The CDR3 DNA reads as TGTGCCAGCAGTTTGTGGGGTGTGGCAGGGAGCGAAAAACTGTTTTTT.

The sample holds a few counts of this clonotype. The J gene is TRBJ2-3, the V gene TRBV7-2; D gene ambiguous. Trimming cost V 5 bases and J 2 bases, with 8 bases left between them. Germline V gene lookup returns CDR1 SGHTA and CDR2 FQGNSA. The CDR3 is 13 residues long. The CDR3 spells CASSTVSTDTQYF. CDR3 bases: TGTGCCAGCAGCACCGTTTCCACAGATACGCAGTATTTT.

The table lists this clonotype with a few counts. The chain carries TRBV27 and TRBJ2-7, with TRBD1 as a possible D gene (6 bases). CDR3 length: 15 amino acids. From germline, CDR1 is MNHEY and CDR2 SMNVEV (reference sequence). Trimming took 6 bases from V and 6 from J, leaving 21 bases between them. The CDR3 DNA reads as TGTGCCAGCAGCCCAACTCGCAGGGGTCGGGGCGAGCAGTACTTC. Protein sequence: CASSPTRRGRGEQYF.

The J gene is TRBJ1-2, the V gene TRBV4-3; 9 bases are a match to TRBD1. CDR3 length: 14 amino acids. The V and J ends lost 3 bases and 8 bases, in that order; junction bases with no gene match: 7. Germline V gene sequence: CDR1 LGHNA, CDR2 YSLEER. Here the CDR3 reads CASSQDTGTGGYTF. CDR3 DNA: TGCGCCAGCAGCCAGGACACCGGGACAGGGGGCTACACCTTC.

The chain couples TRBV11-3 to TRBJ2-2, with 8 bases identical to TRBD1. The CDR3 runs 16 residues. Germline V gives CDR1 SGHNT, CDR2 YENEEA. V lost 0 bases and J lost 7; bases outside the gene matches: 7. The CDR3 is CASSLERAGGHGELFF. As DNA, the CDR3 is TGTGCCAGCAGCTTAGAACGGGCAGGGGGCCACGGGGAGCTGTTTTTT.

This clonotype was counted a few times. This chain connects TRBV18 to TRBJ2-7, with a weak D call TRBD1 (5 bases). This CDR3 region has 17 residues. V lost 4 bases to trimming and J lost 0 bases, with 19 bases between them. The germline V gene encodes CDR1 KGHSH and CDR2 LQKENI. The CDR3 here is CASSQTKQAYASYEQYF. In nucleotides, the CDR3 is TGTGCCAGCTCACAAACTAAACAGGCATACGCCTCCTACGAGCAGTACTTC.

There are a few counts of this clonotype. The genes are TRBV12-3 or TRBV12-4 and TRBJ2-1, with 7 bases matching TRBD2. This CDR3 spans 16 amino acids. V shed 3 bases and J 5 bases; nucleotides not matched to a gene: 10. CDR3 bases: TGTGCCAGCAGTTTGGAGCGGGGAAGGTACCACAATGAGCAGTTCTTC. Protein: CASSLERGRYHNEQFF.

The chain carries TRBV20-1 and TRBJ2-7; 9 bases are shared with TRBD1. The CDR3 has 15 residues. Germline CDR1 and CDR2: DFQATT and SNEGSKA (reference sequence). The J segment lost 1 base and the V segment lost 2 bases, leaving 6 bases of the junction unmatched. CDR3 amino acids: CSARSRDRDSYEQYF. CDR3 coding DNA: TGCAGTGCTAGAAGCCGGGACAGGGATTCCTACGAGCAGTACTTC.

The CDR3 DNA sequence: TGTGCCATCAGTGAGTCGGGGGGGAGGATTGGAAACGAGCAGTACTTC. It encodes CAISESGGRIGNEQYF. This rearrangement joins TRBV10-3 to TRBJ2-7; 7 bases align to TRBD2. Losses at the gene ends were 0 bases for V and 5 bases for J; bases not matched to a gene: 10. The CDR3 extends over 16 amino acids. Germline V gene lookup returns CDR1 ENHRY and CDR2 SYGVKD.

This clonotype was picked up a small number of times. The V gene is TRBV24-1, the J gene TRBJ2-3; D is possibly TRBD2 (6 bases). CDR1 and CDR2 (germline): KGHDR, SFDVKD. With 9 bases removed from V and 3 bases from J, the gap between germline ends came to 12 bases. The CDR3 contains 13 residues. DNA of the CDR3: TGTGCCACCTCCCCCCGGGGGACAGATACGCAGTATTTT. Encoded protein: CATSPRGTDTQYF.

The genes are TRBV12-3 or TRBV12-4 and TRBJ1-1; D remains ambiguous. V was pared by 5 bases and J by 0 bases, with 10 bases between. The CDR3 sequence is 14 residues long. CDR3 loop: CASSGRLMNTEAFF. The CDR3 DNA follows: TGTGCCAGCAGTGGCAGACTGATGAACACTGAAGCTTTCTTT.

J is TRBJ1-2 and V is TRBV12-3 or TRBV12-4, with a possible D match to TRBD1 (5 bases). V lost 2 bases, J lost 4 bases, and 11 bases lay in between. The CDR3 runs to 14 residues. The CDR3 bases are TGTGCCAGCAGTTTAACAGGATCGGGCTATGGCTACACCTTC. This sequence encodes CASSLTGSGYGYTF.

This clonotype showed up just a few times. The rearrangement links TRBV7-3 to TRBJ2-4; 10 nucleotides align to TRBD1. The CDR3 is 19 amino acids. Trimming removed 6 bases from V and 1 base from J; junction bases left unmatched: 15. The germline gives CDR1 SGHTA, CDR2 FQGTGA. The CDR3 protein is CASRDSGQGTSWAKNIQYF. CDR3 bases: TGTGCCAGCAGGGATTCGGGACAGGGGACAAGTTGGGCCAAAAACATTCAGTACTTC.

The gene calls are TRBV7-2 and TRBJ1-1, with a weak D call TRBD1 (5 bases). Germline assignment: CDR1 SGHTA and CDR2 FQGNSA. Trimming took 4 bases from V and 4 from J, leaving 16 bases between them. CDR3 length equals 15 residues. The CDR3 region has the DNA TGTGCCAGCAGCTATACGGGGGGGGTAGGCACTGAAGCTTTCTTT. Residues: CASSYTGGVGTEAFF.

CDR3 residues: CAVRGLSNQPQHF. The CDR3 region has the DNA TGTGCCGTCCGGGGCCTTAGCAATCAGCCCCAGCATTTT. This chain joins TRBV7-4 and TRBJ1-5; possible D gene TRBD1, 5 bases. Germline V gene data show CDR1 as SGHVT and CDR2 as SQSDAQ. CDR3 length: 13 amino acids. Trimming removed 11 bases at V and 0 bases at J, with 11 bases between.